The rows below give T cell receptor beta chains drawn from one sample of a study of early T cells in non-severe SARS-CoV-2 infection. TCRdb independently ran MiXCR on the 5' RACE reads; one entry per CDR3 protein. The sample lists 37,000 or so distinct CDR3 sequences; approximately 6.3% were seen once. Specimen: whole blood. These receptors came from an adult who was a healthcare worker with PCR-confirmed SARS-CoV-2 infection or an uninfected control (not recorded which). Each CDR3 is given with its conserved first and last residue. The D gene is left open where the match is weak. Clone size appears in some rows only: once, few, many, or a class for an expanded clone.

TRBV28	-	TRBJ2-3	-	CASSFRGRDTQYF	TGTGCCAGCAGTTTCCGGGGGCGAGATACGCAGTATTTT
TRBV18	TRBD1	TRBJ2-5	few	CASSPPGQAKKETQYF	TGTGCCAGCTCACCACCAGGACAGGCAAAGAAAGAGACCCAGTACTTC
TRBV6-2/TRBV6-3	-	TRBJ2-7	-	CASSSRQRAAYEQYF	TGTGCCAGCAGTTCCCGGCAGCGGGCCGCCTACGAGCAGTACTTC
TRBV6-5	-	TRBJ1-1	-	CASSYRAASNLNTEAFF	TGTGCCAGCAGTTACCGGGCAGCCAGCAATTTGAACACTGAAGCTTTCTTT
TRBV12-3/TRBV12-4	TRBD1	TRBJ2-2	many	CASSLWGQGSSGELFF	TGTGCCAGCAGTTTGTGGGGACAGGGAAGTTCCGGGGAGCTGTTTTTT
TRBV30	TRBD1	TRBJ1-1	many	CAWSDPGTGPGGTEAFF	TGTGCCTGGAGTGATCCGGGGACAGGGCCCGGGGGGACTGAAGCTTTCTTT
TRBV30	-	TRBJ2-7	-	CAWSGGYSYEQYF	TGTGCCTGGAGTGGCGGCTACTCCTACGAGCAGTACTTC
TRBV4-2	TRBD2	TRBJ2-3	few	CASSQETSGGANTQYF	TGTGCCAGCAGCCAAGAAACTAGCGGGGGGGCAAATACGCAGTATTTT
TRBV30	-	TRBJ1-6	many	CAWSVNRMNSPLHF	TGTGCCTGGAGTGTAAACAGGATGAATTCACCCCTCCACTTT
TRBV20-1	TRBD2	TRBJ2-1	many	CSATTGGFYNEQFF	TGCAGTGCTACTACGGGAGGCTTCTACAATGAGCAGTTCTTC
TRBV5-4	-	TRBJ2-6	many	CASSLAAGGGSGANVLTF	TGTGCCAGCAGCTTGGCGGCAGGAGGTGGCTCTGGGGCCAACGTCCTGACTTTC
TRBV7-2	-	TRBJ2-1	few	CASSLLAGSHNEQFF	TGTGCCAGCAGCTTATTGGCAGGGTCCCACAATGAGCAGTTCTTC
TRBV2	-	TRBJ1-3	many	CASLGGQSSGNTIYF	TGTGCCTCCCTGGGGGGCCAGAGCTCTGGAAACACCATATATTTT
TRBV15	-	TRBJ2-3	many	CATSRQPGDTQYF	TGTGCCACCAGCAGACAACCGGGGGATACGCAGTATTTT
TRBV5-4	-	TRBJ2-7	many	CASSQSWGSPYEQYF	TGTGCCAGCAGCCAGAGCTGGGGGTCCCCCTACGAGCAGTACTTC
TRBV27	-	TRBJ1-6	many	CASSHSGDYNSPLHF	TGTGCCAGCAGTCATTCAGGGGACTATAATTCACCCCTCCACTTT
TRBV9	-	TRBJ1-3	many	CASSVNPEANTIYF	TGTGCCAGCAGCGTAAACCCCGAAGCGAACACCATATATTTT
TRBV7-9	TRBD2	TRBJ2-1	-	CASATGTSGNEQFF	TGTGCCAGCGCTACCGGGACTAGCGGCAATGAGCAGTTCTTC
TRBV4-3	-	TRBJ2-1	many	CASSQAHPVNEQFF	TGCGCCAGCAGCCAAGCCCATCCTGTCAATGAGCAGTTCTTC
TRBV5-1	TRBD1	TRBJ1-2	many	CASSLVLGQGITF	TGCGCCAGCAGCTTGGTATTGGGACAGGGTATTACCTTC
TRBV18	-	TRBJ2-7	-	CASSPPGRSSYEQYF	TGTGCCAGCTCACCGCCGGGACGCAGCTCCTACGAGCAGTACTTC
TRBV7-3	-	TRBJ1-2	many	CASSLSPSSGYTF	TGTGCCAGCAGCTTAAGTCCCAGCAGTGGCTACACCTTC
TRBV6-2/TRBV6-3	-	TRBJ1-5	many	CASSPGTTFNQPQHF	TGTGCCAGCAGTCCCGGGACCACCTTCAATCAGCCCCAGCATTTT
TRBV6-6	-	TRBJ2-4	many	CASSYREGTIQYF	TGTGCCAGCAGTTACCGCGAGGGGACCATTCAGTACTTC
TRBV4-2	-	TRBJ1-3	many	CASSQPGTNAYTIYF	TGTGCCAGCAGCCAACCCGGGACAAACGCTTACACCATATATTTT
TRBV7-6	-	TRBJ2-1	-	CASSLRPRAHEQFF	TGTGCCAGCAGCTTGCGTCCAAGGGCCCATGAGCAGTTCTTC
TRBV27	-	TRBJ1-1	few	CASSLLRTAGSNTEAFF	TGTGCCAGCAGTTTATTGCGGACGGCAGGCTCGAACACTGAAGCTTTCTTT
TRBV5-6	-	TRBJ1-1	many	CASSRPGNTEAFF	TGTGCCAGCAGCCGCCCAGGGAACACTGAAGCTTTCTTT
TRBV7-9	TRBD1	TRBJ1-2	many	CASSLGQGTGAGYTF	TGTGCCAGCAGCTTGGGCCAAGGGACAGGGGCCGGCTACACCTTC
TRBV10-3	TRBD1	TRBJ2-2	many	CAIRTGENTGELFF	TGTGCCATCCGGACAGGGGAGAACACCGGGGAGCTGTTTTTT
TRBV2	TRBD1	TRBJ1-1	many	CASYRGNTEAFF	TGTGCCAGCTACAGGGGAAACACTGAAGCTTTCTTT
TRBV6-1	TRBD1	TRBJ2-7	-	CATEPGQTYEQYF	TGTGCCACCGAACCGGGACAGACCTACGAGCAGTACTTC
TRBV12-3/TRBV12-4	TRBD2	TRBJ2-1	-	CASALEGLVNEQFF	TGTGCCAGCGCTTTAGAGGGACTAGTGAATGAGCAGTTCTTC
TRBV7-2	TRBD2	TRBJ2-5	many	CASSLGLAGDQETQYF	TGTGCCAGCAGCTTAGGCTTAGCGGGGGACCAAGAGACCCAGTACTTC
TRBV7-3	-	TRBJ2-3	many	CASSLTAGGNTQYF	TGTGCCAGCAGCTTAACAGCAGGAGGGAATACGCAGTATTTT
TRBV20-1	-	TRBJ2-7	many	CSASSGAPPLEQYF	TGCAGTGCTAGCTCGGGGGCCCCACCCCTCGAGCAGTACTTC
TRBV5-4	-	TRBJ2-2	-	CASSPNGVRELFF	TGTGCCAGCAGCCCTAATGGGGTACGGGAGCTGTTTTTT
TRBV2	-	TRBJ1-5	medium-sized	CASSPDRTGNQPQHF	TGTGCCAGCAGCCCTGACAGGACGGGCAATCAGCCCCAGCATTTT
TRBV7-2	TRBD1	TRBJ2-3	many	CASSSQGDTQYF	TGTGCCAGCAGCTCACAGGGGGATACGCAGTATTTT
TRBV2	-	TRBJ1-6	few	CASSERGTGGGRDSPLHF	TGTGCCAGCAGTGAAAGGGGAACAGGAGGAGGTCGGGATTCACCCCTCCACTTT
TRBV20-1	TRBD2	TRBJ2-1	many	CSAPPILAGNYNEQFF	TGCAGTGCTCCCCCTATCCTAGCGGGTAACTACAATGAGCAGTTCTTC
TRBV5-5	-	TRBJ2-2	many	CASSLFGSNTGELFF	TGTGCCAGCAGCTTATTCGGGTCGAACACCGGGGAGCTGTTTTTT
TRBV9	TRBD2	TRBJ2-3	many	CASSVGTSIVTDTQYF	TGTGCCAGCAGCGTAGGGACTAGCATTGTCACAGATACGCAGTATTTT
TRBV7-2	-	TRBJ2-3	many	CASSLVRLDTQYF	TGTGCCAGCAGCTTAGTCCGACTAGATACGCAGTATTTT